The T cell receptor (beta chain) described here comes from a study of control samples from healthy donors and cancer patients. This clone is a singleton in its sample. Repertoires were generated with immunoSEQ multiplex PCR, while TCRdb's copy carries only in-frame clones and drops some. This sample has 100,000 to 150,000 clones, with more than 75% found just once. The CDR3 is 15 residues long. V lost 0 bases, J lost 0 bases, and 7 bases lay in between. Germline V gene lookup returns CDR1 SGHRS and CDR2 YFSETQ. The genes are TRBV5-1 and TRBJ2-1; D call uncertain. This clonotype originated in a man between 40 and 49 years old in good health. The sequenced material came from blood. The CDR3 sequence is CASSLGHNSYNEQFF. The CDR3 DNA reads TGCGCCAGCAGCTTGGGACATAACTCCTACAATGAGCAGTTCTTC.